Here is one T cell receptor (beta chain) with its context. Its antigen is undetermined. A read error is likely, as this CDR3 ends without the conserved phenylalanine or tryptophan. The data derive from a study of early T cells in non-severe SARS-CoV-2 infection. Study information: The sequenced material was bulk RNA from unsorted whole blood, and its chains were unpaired.

Individual cDNA molecules received unique molecular identifiers. TCRdb re-analysed the 5' RACE reads in MiXCR, keeping a single row per CDR3 protein. The sample holds about 60,000 distinct CDR3 sequences; around 6% are singletons and the top ten take roughly 7.1%. Findings of the study overall: Anti-spike CD8 responses were favored in VDJdb matching, and private and CD4 specificities were missed.

Germline V CDR1 and CDR2: SGHNT, YENEEA. This CDR3 has 13 residues. J was trimmed by 5 bases and V by 5 bases; bases with no gene match: 3. The TCR was taken from an adult who was a healthcare worker with PCR-confirmed SARS-CoV-2 infection or an uninfected control (not recorded which). The rearrangement uses TRBV11-3 and TRBJ2-7; the match to TRBD1 covers 10 bases. Sequencing was done on a sample of whole blood. The CDR3 DNA is TGTGCCAGCAGCACGACAGGGGGCCACGAGCAGTACCTC. Amino acids: CASSTTGGHEQYL.